This TCR beta chain was profiled in a study of neoadjuvant anti-PD-1 for oral cavity cancer (dated by TCRdb to the early 2020s). Study-wide context: Three to four biweekly doses of nivolumab at 3 mg/kg were mostly administered to patients before curative-intent surgical resection. Patients with complete response, partial response or stable disease by RECIST 1.1 were defined as responders, whereas patients with progression were defined as non-responders. The parent correlative cohort had about a dozen patients and a response rate of 30% to 35%. Patients without progression received a fourth nivolumab dose around day 43 and underwent definitive surgical resection on days 50-56.

This sample's time point label indicates: after neoadjuvant nivolumab, at surgical resection. Patients were newly diagnosed with stage II-IVA oral cavity squamous cell carcinoma and had received no prior systemic or radiation treatment. The cohort consisted of patients with HPV-negative, locally advanced oral cavity squamous cell carcinoma. No culture maintenance or expansion was done, as the peripheral blood mononuclear cells went straight to analysis. Samples came from a longitudinal correlative study of a single-arm phase II trial of neoadjuvant nivolumab in oral cavity squamous cell carcinoma. Genomic DNA-based TCRbeta sequencing was performed on subject-matched pre- and post-treatment PBMCs and tumors from three responders and three non-responders. Peripheral blood mononuclear cells were collected before nivolumab treatment and again after treatment, at the time of surgery. Genomic DNA was isolated from PBMCs using the Maxwell RSC DNA from Cells kit.

Concerning this clone: No antigen is known for it. Base qualities were left out, and no much larger clone turns up one base away.

Paper-wide results and their limitations: Higher pretreatment blood Treg/Th17 ratios correlated with both higher pretreatment blood TCRbeta clonality and lower post-treatment tumor TCRbeta clonality. Within PBMCs, T cell clonality (Gini index) was significantly higher in non-responders than responders after neoadjuvant nivolumab. TCR analyses included only three patients per response group, and the authors called for larger cohorts for validation.

V is reduced by 1 base and J by 3 bases, leaving a spacing of 10 bases between them. As encoded in the germline V gene (reference sequence), CDR1 is SGHNT while CDR2 is YYREEE. The CDR3 covers 15 residues, taking in both the cysteine and the phenylalanine. The CDR3 DNA has 45 bases and is translated from base 1. For deep sequencing, each PBMC sample was run in six replicates, with libraries mostly built from 480 ng of input genomic DNA. The immunoSEQ hsTCRbeta kit was used to prepare TCRbeta libraries, following the manufacturer's instructions. The finished libraries were brought together in one pool at roughly 2.7 nM, which was then read using an Illumina NovaSeq 6000 S4 flow cell. Turning to the authors' computational methods: The immunoSEQ Analyzer was used for raw data preprocessing and quality control. The analysis was restricted to productive rearrangements, with each unique CDR3 amino acid sequence defining a clonotype. Repertoire clonality was estimated as the Gini-Simpson index, computed with the R package tcR. Student's t test was used to compare Gini indices, while Pearson correlation assessed associations with tumor size change. TCRdb provides this immuneACCESS table in a form limited to in-frame rearrangements. Some clones are lacking; in checked studies, under half of them reflect an unresolved V gene, and why the rest are absent is not known. The DNA gave D and trimming, while V, J and clone size come from that table. The sample table holds 8,500 to 9,500 clones, of which 70% to 80% were seen once. The top ten clonotypes cover 4% to 5% of the sample.

The chain uses TRBV5-4 and TRBJ1-4; the D gene is perhaps TRBD1, on 5 matching bases. This clonotype was sampled from a person aged 35-80 years with oral cavity squamous cell carcinoma. Sequencing was performed on PBMCs, taken after nivolumab (anti-PD-1) treatment. CDR3 protein: CASSLPGASNEKLFF. The nucleotides are TGTGCCAGCAGCTTGCCTGGGGCCTCTAATGAAAAACTGTTTTTT.